This TCR beta chain was recovered during a study of cytomegalovirus exposure and HLA in healthy donors. Germline loops: CDR1 SNHLY, CDR2 FYNNEI. The CDR3 runs to 15 residues. Losses at the gene ends were 6 bases for V and 7 bases for J; bases not matched to a gene: 8. Broader study findings: Researchers left out some V segments, among them TRBV6-2 and TRBV6-3, as indistinguishable. Highest at DRB1 and lowest at HLA-C, TCR association rates differed among HLA loci in a later analysis.

Regarding this clone: What it recognizes is unknown.

Amplification used 60 Vbeta primers and 13 Jbeta primers. TCRdb's copy holds only in-frame clones and misses some; the assay was immunoSEQ multiplex PCR. This table lists 20,000 to 25,000 clones. The TCR was taken from a man between 60 and 75 years old in good health and CMV-seropositive. Sequences were obtained from PBMCs. This rearrangement joins TRBV2 to TRBJ2-1; TRBD1 aligns across 11 bases. The CDR3, as DNA: TGTGCCAGCAGCGAGGGGACAGGGGGGATGAATGAGCAGTTCTTC. Translation: CASSEGTGGMNEQFF.